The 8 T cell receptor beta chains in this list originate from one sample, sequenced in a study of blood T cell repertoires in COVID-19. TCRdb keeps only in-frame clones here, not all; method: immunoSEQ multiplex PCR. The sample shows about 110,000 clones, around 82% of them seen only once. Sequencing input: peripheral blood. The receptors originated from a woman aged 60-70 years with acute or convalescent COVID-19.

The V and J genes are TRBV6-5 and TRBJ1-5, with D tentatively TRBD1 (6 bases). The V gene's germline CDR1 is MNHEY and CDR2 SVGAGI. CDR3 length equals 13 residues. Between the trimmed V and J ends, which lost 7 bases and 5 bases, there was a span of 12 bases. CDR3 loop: CASTKGGDQPQHF. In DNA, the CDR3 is TGTGCCAGCACAAAAGGGGGGGATCAGCCCCAGCATTTT.

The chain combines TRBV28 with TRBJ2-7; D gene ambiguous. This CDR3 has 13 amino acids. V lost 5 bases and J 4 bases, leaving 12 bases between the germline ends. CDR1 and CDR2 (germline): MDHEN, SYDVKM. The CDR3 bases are TGTGCCAGCAGTCCCAGCCTCGGGTACGAGCAGTACTTC. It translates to CASSPSLGYEQYF. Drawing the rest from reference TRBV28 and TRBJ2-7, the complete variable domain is DVKVTQSSRYLVKRTGEKVFLECVQDMDHENMFWYRQDPGLGLRLIYFSYDVKMKEKGDIPEGYSVSREKKERFSLILESASTNQTSMYLCASSPSLGYEQYFGPGTRLTVT.

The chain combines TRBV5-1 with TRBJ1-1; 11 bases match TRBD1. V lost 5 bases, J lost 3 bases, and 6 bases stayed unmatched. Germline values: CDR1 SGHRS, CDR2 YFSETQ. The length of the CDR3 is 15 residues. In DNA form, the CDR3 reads TGCGCCAGCAGTGGGACAGGGGGATTGGACACTGAAGCTTTCTTT. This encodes CASSGTGGLDTEAFF.

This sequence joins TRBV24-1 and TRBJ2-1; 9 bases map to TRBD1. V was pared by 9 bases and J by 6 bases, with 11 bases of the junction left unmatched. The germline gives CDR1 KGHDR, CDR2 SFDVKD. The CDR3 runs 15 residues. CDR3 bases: TGTGCCACCCCCCCCCAACAGGGGGCGTTCAATGAGCAGTTCTTC. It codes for CATPPQQGAFNEQFF.

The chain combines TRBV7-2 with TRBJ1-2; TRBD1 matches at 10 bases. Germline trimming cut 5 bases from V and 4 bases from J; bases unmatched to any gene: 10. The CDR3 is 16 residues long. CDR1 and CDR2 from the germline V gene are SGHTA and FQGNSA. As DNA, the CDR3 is TGTGCCAGCAGCGCCCGTGGGGACAGGGGCGGCTATGGCTACACCTTC. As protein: CASSARGDRGGYGYTF.

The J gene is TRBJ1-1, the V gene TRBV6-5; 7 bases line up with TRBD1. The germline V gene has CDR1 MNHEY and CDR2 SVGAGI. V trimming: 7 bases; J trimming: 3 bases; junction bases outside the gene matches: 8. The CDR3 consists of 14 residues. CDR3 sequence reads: CASTSTGADTEAFF. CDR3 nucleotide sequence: TGTGCCAGCACTTCCACAGGGGCGGACACTGAAGCTTTCTTT.

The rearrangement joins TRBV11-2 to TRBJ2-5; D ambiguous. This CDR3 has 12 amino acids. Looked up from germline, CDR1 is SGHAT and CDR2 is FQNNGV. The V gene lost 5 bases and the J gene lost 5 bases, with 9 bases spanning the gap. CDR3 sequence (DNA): TGTGCCAGCAGCCACCCCCGGGAGACCCAGTACTTC. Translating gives CASSHPRETQYF.

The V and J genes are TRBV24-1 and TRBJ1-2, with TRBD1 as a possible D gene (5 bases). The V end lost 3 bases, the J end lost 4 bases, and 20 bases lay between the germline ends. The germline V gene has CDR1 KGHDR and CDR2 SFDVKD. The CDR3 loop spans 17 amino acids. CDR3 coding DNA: TGTGCCACCAGTGATCCGTCGTTGGGGGAGGGCTTCTATGGCTACACCTTC. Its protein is CATSDPSLGEGFYGYTF.